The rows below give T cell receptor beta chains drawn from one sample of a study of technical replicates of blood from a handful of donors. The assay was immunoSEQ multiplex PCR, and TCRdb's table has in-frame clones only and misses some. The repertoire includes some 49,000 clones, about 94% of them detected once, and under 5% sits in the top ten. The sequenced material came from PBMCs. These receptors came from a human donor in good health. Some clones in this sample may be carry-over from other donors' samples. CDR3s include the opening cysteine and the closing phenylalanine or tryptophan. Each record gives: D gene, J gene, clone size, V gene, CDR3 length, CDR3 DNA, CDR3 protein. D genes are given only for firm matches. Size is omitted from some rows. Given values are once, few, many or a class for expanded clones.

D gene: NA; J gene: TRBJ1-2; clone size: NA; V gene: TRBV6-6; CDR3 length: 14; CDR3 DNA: TGTGCCAGCAGCCGAACAGGAAGCAACTATGGCTACACCTTC; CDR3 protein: CASSRTGSNYGYTF
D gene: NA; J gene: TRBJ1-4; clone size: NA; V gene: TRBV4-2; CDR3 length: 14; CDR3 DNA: TGTGCCAGCAGCCAGTCCCGGGACAAGCTTGAACTGTTTTTT; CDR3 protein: CASSQSRDKLELFF
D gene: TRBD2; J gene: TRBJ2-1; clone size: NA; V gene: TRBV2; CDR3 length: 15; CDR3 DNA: TGTGCCAGCACTGGTACTAGCGGCCTAGGGGGGGAGCAGTTCTTC; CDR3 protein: CASTGTSGLGGEQFF
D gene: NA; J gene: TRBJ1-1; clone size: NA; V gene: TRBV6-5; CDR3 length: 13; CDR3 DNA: TGTGCCAGCAGGAGGGGAGGGAACACTGAAGCTTTCTTT; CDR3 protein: CASRRGGNTEAFF
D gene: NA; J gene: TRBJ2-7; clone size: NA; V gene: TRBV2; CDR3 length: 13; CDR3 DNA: TGTGCCAGCATTCAATGGGGGACAAGCGAGCAGTACTTC; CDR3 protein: CASIQWGTSEQYF
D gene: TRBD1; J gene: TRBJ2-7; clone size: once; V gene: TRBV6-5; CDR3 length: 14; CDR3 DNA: TGTGCCAGCAGGGAGTGGGACAGAGCCTACGAGCAGTACTTC; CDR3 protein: CASREWDRAYEQYF
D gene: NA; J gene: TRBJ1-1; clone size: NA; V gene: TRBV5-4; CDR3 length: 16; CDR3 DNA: TGTGCCAGCAGCCCTGTGGGAGTAAACATGAACACTGAAGCTTTCTTT; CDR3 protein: CASSPVGVNMNTEAFF
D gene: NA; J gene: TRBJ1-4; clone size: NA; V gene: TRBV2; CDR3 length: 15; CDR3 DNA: TGTGCCAGCAGTGGGCAGGGCGCGCGCAATGAAAAACTGTTTTTT; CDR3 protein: CASSGQGARNEKLFF
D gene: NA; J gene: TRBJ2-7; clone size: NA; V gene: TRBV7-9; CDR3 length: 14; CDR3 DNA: TGTGCCAGCAGCTTAGTAGACGGACTCTACGAGCAGTACTTC; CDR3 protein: CASSLVDGLYEQYF
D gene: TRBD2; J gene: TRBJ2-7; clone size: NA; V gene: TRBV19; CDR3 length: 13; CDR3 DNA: TGTGCCAGTACGGCGGGAGGGCCAAACGAGCAGTACTTC; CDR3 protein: CASTAGGPNEQYF
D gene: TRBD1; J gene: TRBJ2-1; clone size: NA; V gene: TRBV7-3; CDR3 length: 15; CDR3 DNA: TGTGCCAGCAGTACACAGGGGAGCTCCTACAATGAGCAGTTCTTC; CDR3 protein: CASSTQGSSYNEQFF
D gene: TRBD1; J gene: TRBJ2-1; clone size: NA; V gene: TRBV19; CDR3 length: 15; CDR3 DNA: TGTGCCAGTAGCCTTTCCCGGGACAGGGTCAATGAGCAGTTCTTC; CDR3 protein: CASSLSRDRVNEQFF
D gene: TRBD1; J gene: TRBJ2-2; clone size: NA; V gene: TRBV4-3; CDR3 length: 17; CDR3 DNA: TGCGCCAGCAGCCAAGAGGACAGGGGACTGATCACCGGGGAGCTGTTTTTT; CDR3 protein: CASSQEDRGLITGELFF
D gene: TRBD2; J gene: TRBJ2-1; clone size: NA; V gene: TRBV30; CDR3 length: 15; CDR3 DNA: TGTGCCTGGAGTGTACTTGCGGGAGAGGACAATGAGCAGTTCTTC; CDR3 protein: CAWSVLAGEDNEQFF
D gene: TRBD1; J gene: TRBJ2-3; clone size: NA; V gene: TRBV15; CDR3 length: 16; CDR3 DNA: TGTGCCACCAGCAGAGACTTCAGGGGGAGCACAGATACGCAGTATTTT; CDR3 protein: CATSRDFRGSTDTQYF
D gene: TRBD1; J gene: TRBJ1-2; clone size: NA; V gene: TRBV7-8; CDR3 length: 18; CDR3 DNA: TGTGCCAGCAGATCGGACGTCCTGCGACAGGGGGTGACCTATGGCTACACCTTC; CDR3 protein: CASRSDVLRQGVTYGYTF
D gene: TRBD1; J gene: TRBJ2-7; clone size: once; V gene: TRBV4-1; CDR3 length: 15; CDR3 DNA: TGCGCCAGCAGCCCGGGACAGGGGCCCTCCTACGAGCAGTACTTC; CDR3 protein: CASSPGQGPSYEQYF
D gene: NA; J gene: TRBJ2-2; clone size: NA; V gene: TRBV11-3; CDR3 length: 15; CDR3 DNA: TGTGCCAGCAGCCCCGCAGGGGTGCACACCGGGGAGCTGTTTTTT; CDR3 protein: CASSPAGVHTGELFF
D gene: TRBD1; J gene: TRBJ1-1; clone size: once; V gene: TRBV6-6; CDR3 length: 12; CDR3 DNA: TGTGCCAGCAGTTTATGGGACAGTGAAGCTTTCTTT; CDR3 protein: CASSLWDSEAFF
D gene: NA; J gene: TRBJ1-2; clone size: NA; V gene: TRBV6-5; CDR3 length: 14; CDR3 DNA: TGTGCCAGCAGTTACTCTCCAGGGGCGAGTGGCTACACCTTC; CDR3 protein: CASSYSPGASGYTF
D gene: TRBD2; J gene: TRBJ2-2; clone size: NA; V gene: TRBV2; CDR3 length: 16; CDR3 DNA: TGTGCCAGCAGGGGGACTAGCGGAGCCAACACCGGGGAGCTGTTTTTT; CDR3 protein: CASRGTSGANTGELFF
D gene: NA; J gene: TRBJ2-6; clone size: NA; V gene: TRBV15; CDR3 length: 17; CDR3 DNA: TGTGCCACCAGCAGAGATAAAGGGGTGGAAGGGGCCAACGTCCTGACTTTC; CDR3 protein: CATSRDKGVEGANVLTF
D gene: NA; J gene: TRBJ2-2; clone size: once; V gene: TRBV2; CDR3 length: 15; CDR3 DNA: TGTGCCAGCAGTTCCGGGTCCCGCCGGGTCGGGGAGCTGTTTTTT; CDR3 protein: CASSSGSRRVGELFF
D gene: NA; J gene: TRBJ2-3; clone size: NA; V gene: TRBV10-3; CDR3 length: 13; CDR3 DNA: TGTGCCATCAGTGAGGAGGCCCCAGATACGCAGTATTTT; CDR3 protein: CAISEEAPDTQYF
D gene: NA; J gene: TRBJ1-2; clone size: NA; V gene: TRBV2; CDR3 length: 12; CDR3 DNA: TGTGCCAGCAGTGTGGTACAGGGCGGCTACACCTTC; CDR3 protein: CASSVVQGGYTF
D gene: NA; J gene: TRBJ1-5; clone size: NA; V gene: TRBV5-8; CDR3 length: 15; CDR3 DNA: TGTGCCAGCAGCTTGTCTGGCAGGGGATGGCAGCCCCAGCATTTT; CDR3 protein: CASSLSGRGWQPQHF
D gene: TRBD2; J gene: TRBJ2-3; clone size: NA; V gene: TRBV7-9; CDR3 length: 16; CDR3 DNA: TGTGCCAGCAGCTTAGAACTGCGCGGGAGTTGGAATACGCAGTATTTT; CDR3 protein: CASSLELRGSWNTQYF
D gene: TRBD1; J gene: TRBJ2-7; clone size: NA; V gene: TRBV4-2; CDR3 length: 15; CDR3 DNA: TGTGCCAGCAGCCCGGGACAGGGGGCGCGAGACGAGCAGTACTTC; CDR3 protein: CASSPGQGARDEQYF
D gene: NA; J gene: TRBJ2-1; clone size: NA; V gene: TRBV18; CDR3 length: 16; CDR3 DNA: TGTGCCAGCTCACCACCGGGGCGGGATTCCTACAATGAGCAGTTCTTC; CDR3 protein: CASSPPGRDSYNEQFF
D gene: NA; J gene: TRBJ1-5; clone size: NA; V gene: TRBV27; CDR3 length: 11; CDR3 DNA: TGTGCCAGCAGTTTTTGGGGGGCCCAGCATTTT; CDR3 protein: CASSFWGAQHF
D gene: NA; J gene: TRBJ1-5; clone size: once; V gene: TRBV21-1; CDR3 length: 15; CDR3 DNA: TGTGCCAGCAGTTCGGGACAGGGGGGCAATCAGCCCCAGCATTTT; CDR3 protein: CASSSGQGGNQPQHF
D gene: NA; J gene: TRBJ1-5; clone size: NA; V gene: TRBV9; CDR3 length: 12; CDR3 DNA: TGTGCCAGCAGCGGAAGCGGTGGGCCCCAGCATTTT; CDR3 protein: CASSGSGGPQHF
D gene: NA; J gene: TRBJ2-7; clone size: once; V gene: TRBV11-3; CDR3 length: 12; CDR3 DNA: TGTGCCAGCAGCTTAGGTCGAGGGGAGCAGTACTTC; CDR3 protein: CASSLGRGEQYF
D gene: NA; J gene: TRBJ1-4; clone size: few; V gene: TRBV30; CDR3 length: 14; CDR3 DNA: TGTGCCTGGAAAAAACAGGAGACTAATGAAAAACTGTTTTTT; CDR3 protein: CAWKKQETNEKLFF
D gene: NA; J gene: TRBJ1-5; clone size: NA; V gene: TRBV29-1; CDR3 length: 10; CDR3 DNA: TGCAGCGTTACGACTAAAGTTCAGCATTTT; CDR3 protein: CSVTTKVQHF
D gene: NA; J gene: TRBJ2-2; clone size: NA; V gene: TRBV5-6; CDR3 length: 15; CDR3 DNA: TGTGCCAGCAGCTTGTACAGAGCTCGCACCGGGGAGCTGTTTTTT; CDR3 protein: CASSLYRARTGELFF
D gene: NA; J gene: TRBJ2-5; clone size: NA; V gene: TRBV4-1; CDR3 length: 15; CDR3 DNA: TGCGCCAGCAGCCAAGAGGGGCGGAGCCAAGAGACCCAGTACTTC; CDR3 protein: CASSQEGRSQETQYF
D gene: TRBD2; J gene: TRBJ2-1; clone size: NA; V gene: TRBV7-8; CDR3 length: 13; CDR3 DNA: TGTGCCAGCAGCTTAGCGATCAGCGGGGTACAGTTCTTC; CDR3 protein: CASSLAISGVQFF
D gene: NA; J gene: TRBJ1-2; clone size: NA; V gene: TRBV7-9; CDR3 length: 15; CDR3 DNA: TGTGCCAGCAGCTTCGGCAGGGGATCGGACTATGGCTACACCTTC; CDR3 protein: CASSFGRGSDYGYTF
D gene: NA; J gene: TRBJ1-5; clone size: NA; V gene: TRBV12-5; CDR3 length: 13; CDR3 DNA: TGTGCTAGTGGCCACGAGGCGGATCAGCCCCAGCATTTT; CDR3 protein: CASGHEADQPQHF
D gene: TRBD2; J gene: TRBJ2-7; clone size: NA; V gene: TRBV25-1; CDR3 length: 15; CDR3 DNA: TGTGCCAGCAGTGACCCGGGACTAGGAGCGACCGAGCAGTACTTC; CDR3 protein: CASSDPGLGATEQYF
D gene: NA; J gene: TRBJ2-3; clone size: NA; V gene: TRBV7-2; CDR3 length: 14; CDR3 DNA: TGTGCCAGCAGCTGGGCTCTGGCGGGAGATACGCAGTATTTT; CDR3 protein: CASSWALAGDTQYF
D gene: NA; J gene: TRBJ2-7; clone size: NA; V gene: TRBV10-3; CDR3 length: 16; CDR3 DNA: TGTGCCATCAGTGAGTCGGGGGCAGATAGTGCGGACGAGCAGTACTTC; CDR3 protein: CAISESGADSADEQYF
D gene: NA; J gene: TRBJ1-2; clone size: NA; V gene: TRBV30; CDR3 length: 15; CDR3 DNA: TGTGCCTGGAGTGTTGACCTTTACGACAGGTATGGCTACACCTTC; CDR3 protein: CAWSVDLYDRYGYTF
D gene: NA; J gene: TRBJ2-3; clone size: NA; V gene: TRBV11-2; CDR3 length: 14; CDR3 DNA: TGTGCCAGCAGGAGGGAACAGTACACAGATACGCAGTATTTT; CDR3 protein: CASRREQYTDTQYF
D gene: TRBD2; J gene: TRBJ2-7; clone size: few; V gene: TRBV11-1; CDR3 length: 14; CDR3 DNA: TGTGCCAGCAGCTTAGGGAGAGCGGGGCGAGACATGTACTTC; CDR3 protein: CASSLGRAGRDMYF
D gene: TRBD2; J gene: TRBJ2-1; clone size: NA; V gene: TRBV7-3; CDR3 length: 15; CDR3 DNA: TGTGCCAGCAGCCCCTGGCGGGGGAATCGGAATGAGCAGTTCTTC; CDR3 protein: CASSPWRGNRNEQFF
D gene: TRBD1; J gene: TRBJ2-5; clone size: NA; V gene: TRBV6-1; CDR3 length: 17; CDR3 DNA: TGTGCCAGCAGTGAAGCGGGACAGGGGGCCCGAGCAGAGACCCAGTACTTC; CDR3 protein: CASSEAGQGARAETQYF
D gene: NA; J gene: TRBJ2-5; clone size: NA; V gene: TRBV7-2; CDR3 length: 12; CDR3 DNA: TGTGCCAGCAGCGGTGATCGGGAGACCCAGTACTTC; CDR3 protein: CASSGDRETQYF
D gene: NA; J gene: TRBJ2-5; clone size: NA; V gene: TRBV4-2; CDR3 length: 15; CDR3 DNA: TGTGCCAGCAGCCAAGATCGGGGGTGGCTGGAGACCCAGTACTTC; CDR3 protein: CASSQDRGWLETQYF
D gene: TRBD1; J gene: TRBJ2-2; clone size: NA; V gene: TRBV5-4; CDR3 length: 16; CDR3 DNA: TGTGCCAGCAGCGAACAGGGGGCGGGGAACACCGGGGAGCTGTTTTTT; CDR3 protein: CASSEQGAGNTGELFF
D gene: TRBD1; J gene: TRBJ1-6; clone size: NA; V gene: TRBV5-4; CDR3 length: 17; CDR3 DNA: TGTGCCAGCAGCTGGGGACAGGGCAACTCCTATAATTCACCCCTCCACTTT; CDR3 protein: CASSWGQGNSYNSPLHF
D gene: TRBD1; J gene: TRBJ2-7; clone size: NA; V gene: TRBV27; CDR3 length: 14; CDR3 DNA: TGTGCCAGCAGTCTTCGACAGGGTGGGTACGAGCAGTACTTC; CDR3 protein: CASSLRQGGYEQYF
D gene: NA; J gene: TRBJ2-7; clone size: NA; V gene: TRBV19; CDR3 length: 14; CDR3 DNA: TGTGCCAGTAGTATAACAGGGAATACCTACGAGCAGTACTTC; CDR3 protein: CASSITGNTYEQYF
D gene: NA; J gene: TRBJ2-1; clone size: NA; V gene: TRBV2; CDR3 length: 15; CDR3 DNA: TGTGCCAGCAGAAGCCCCGGGACAAGCTACAATGAGCAGTTCTTC; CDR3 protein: CASRSPGTSYNEQFF
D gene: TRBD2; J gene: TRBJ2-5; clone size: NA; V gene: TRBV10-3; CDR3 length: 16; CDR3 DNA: TGTGCCACCCGAGGGGAGGCGGGAGCGCGGAGGGAGACCCAGTACTTC; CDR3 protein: CATRGEAGARRETQYF
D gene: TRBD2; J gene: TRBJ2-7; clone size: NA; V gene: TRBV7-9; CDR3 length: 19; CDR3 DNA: TGTGCCAGCAGCTTCGTGGGACTAGCGGGAGGGCCGAGCCCTTACGAGCAGTACTTC; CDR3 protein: CASSFVGLAGGPSPYEQYF